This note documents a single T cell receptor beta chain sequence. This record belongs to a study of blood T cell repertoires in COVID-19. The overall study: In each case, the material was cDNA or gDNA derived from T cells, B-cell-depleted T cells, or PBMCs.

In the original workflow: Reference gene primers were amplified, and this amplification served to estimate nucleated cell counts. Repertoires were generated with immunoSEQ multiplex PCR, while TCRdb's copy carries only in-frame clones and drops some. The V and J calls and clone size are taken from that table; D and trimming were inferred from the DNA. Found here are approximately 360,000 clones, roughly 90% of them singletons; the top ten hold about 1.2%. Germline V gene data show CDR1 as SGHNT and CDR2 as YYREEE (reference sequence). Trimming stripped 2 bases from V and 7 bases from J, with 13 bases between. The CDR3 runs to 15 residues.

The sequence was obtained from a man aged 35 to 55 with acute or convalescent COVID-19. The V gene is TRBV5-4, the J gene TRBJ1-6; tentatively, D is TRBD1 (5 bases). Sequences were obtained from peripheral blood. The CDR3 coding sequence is TGTGCCAGCAGCTTATTCGCACAGGTGAATTCACCCCTCCACTTT. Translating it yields CASSLFAQVNSPLHF. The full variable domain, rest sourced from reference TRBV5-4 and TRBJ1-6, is ETGVTQSPTHLIKTRGQQVTLRCSSQSGHNTVSWYQQALGQGPQFIFQYYREEENGRGNFPPRFSGLQFPNYSSELNVNALELDDSALYLCASSLFAQVNSPLHFGNGTRLTVT.